These 15 T cell receptor beta chains were sequenced from one sample in a study of neurological immune-mediated disorders. Via MiXCR, TCRdb re-called the 5' RACE reads, giving one row per CDR3 protein. The sample lists tens of thousands of distinct CDR3 sequences, 4% occurring once. Sequenced sample: CD4+ T cells from blood. These receptors were taken from a woman in her 40s with multiple sclerosis.

This clonotype was recorded many times. This chain links TRBV4-1 with TRBJ1-1; a possible D gene is TRBD1 (5 bases). The CDR3 totals 17 residues. CDR1 and CDR2 (germline): MGHRA, YSYEKL. Trimming left V 1 base short and J 0 bases short, with 15 bases between. CDR3 region: CASSQGEGQLLNTEAFF. CDR3 sequence (DNA): TGCGCCAGCAGCCAAGGGGAAGGACAACTACTGAACACTGAAGCTTTCTTT.

This clonotype appeared many times. The V gene is TRBV18, the J gene TRBJ1-5, with 10 positions matching TRBD1. This CDR3 region has 15 residues. CDR1 and CDR2 from the germline V gene are KGHSH and LQKENI. The V gene end was trimmed by 3 bases and the J gene end by 5 bases; junction bases not matched to a gene: 4. The DNA for the CDR3 is TGTGCCAGCTCACCCCCAGGGACAGGGGATCAGCCCCAGCATTTT. Protein sequence: CASSPPGTGDQPQHF.

This clonotype was counted at least ten times. The rearrangement links TRBV10-3 to TRBJ2-3, with 8 positions matching TRBD2. This CDR3 region has 15 residues. V dropped 4 bases and J dropped 3; count of bases not matched to a gene: 6. The germline gives CDR1 ENHRY, CDR2 SYGVKD. The CDR3 region has the DNA TGTGCCATCAGTGGCGGGGGGACTCGAACAGATACGCAGTATTTT. Amino acid sequence: CAISGGGTRTDTQYF.

V and J are TRBV20-1 and TRBJ2-1; the match to TRBD1 covers 10 bases. This CDR3 comprises 17 residues. The junction had 11 bases not matched to a gene; V was cut back by 6 bases and J by 0 bases. Germline assignment: CDR1 DFQATT and CDR2 SNEGSKA (reference sequence). This CDR3 is CSARDRGLAGSYNEQFF. CDR3 nucleotides: TGCAGTGCGCGAGACAGGGGGCTAGCGGGCTCCTACAATGAGCAGTTCTTC.

This clonotype was observed many times. The chain combines TRBV20-1 with TRBJ2-3; 7 bases are shared with TRBD2. The CDR3 has 12 amino acids. Germline CDR1 reads DFQATT; CDR2 reads SNEGSKA (reference sequence). V shed 6 bases, J shed 2 bases, and the junction held 2 bases outside the gene matches. The chain's CDR3 is CSAGTITDTQYF. As DNA, the CDR3 is TGCAGTGCAGGGACTATCACAGATACGCAGTATTTT.

This clonotype has at least ten counts. The rearrangement uses TRBV20-1 and TRBJ2-1, with D perhaps matching TRBD1 or TRBD2 (6 bases each). There are 15 residues in the CDR3. Trimming took off 1 base at V and 1 base at J, with 11 bases between the two ends. The germline V gene encodes CDR1 DFQATT and CDR2 SNEGSKA (reference sequence). Here the CDR3 reads CSARATRGSYNEQFF. CDR3 coding DNA: TGCAGTGCTAGAGCGACTAGGGGGTCCTACAATGAGCAGTTCTTC.

In its sample, this clonotype was seen many times. The genes are TRBV6-6 and TRBJ1-6; 9 nucleotides line up with TRBD1. V shed 4 bases and J 10 bases; nucleotides not matched to a gene: 11. CDR3 length: 16 amino acids. CDR1 is MNHNY and CDR2 is SVGAGI in the germline V gene (reference sequence). The CDR3 spells CASSLQLGQGNSPLHF. Written as DNA, the CDR3 is TGTGCCAGCAGTTTACAATTGGGACAGGGCAACTCACCCCTCCACTTT.

This clonotype was recorded many times. This chain connects TRBV20-1 to TRBJ2-3, with TRBD1 identical over 11 bases. Trimming removed 3 bases from V and 2 bases from J; junction bases left unmatched: 4. The V gene's germline CDR1 is DFQATT and CDR2 SNEGSKA (reference sequence). The CDR3 totals 15 residues. In DNA form, the CDR3 reads TGCAGTGCTAGTGGACAGGGGGCTATCACAGATACGCAGTATTTT. The encoded protein is CSASGQGAITDTQYF.

This clonotype has ten or more counts. The chain links TRBV29-1 to TRBJ2-1, with D possibly being TRBD2 (5 bases). Trimming stripped 3 bases from V and 4 bases from J, with 16 bases between. This CDR3 is 15 amino acids long. Germline-derived CDR1 and CDR2 are SQVTM and ANQGSEA. CDR3 protein: CSVERGPQIYNEQFF. The DNA for the CDR3 is TGCAGCGTTGAGCGAGGGCCCCAAATTTACAATGAGCAGTTCTTC.

Many counts were recorded for this clonotype. V usage is TRBV3-1 and J usage is TRBJ2-1, with 15 positions matching TRBD2. Germline V gene lookup returns CDR1 LGHDT and CDR2 YNNKEL (reference sequence). This CDR3 spans 14 amino acids. V lost 4 bases to trimming and J lost 10 bases; unmatched junction nucleotides: 2. CDR3: CASSLGTSGGEQFF. CDR3 coding DNA: TGTGCCAGCAGCCTCGGGACTAGCGGGGGGGAGCAGTTCTTC.

This clonotype was seen repeatedly, ten times or more. The V call is TRBV10-1, the J call TRBJ2-3; no firm D call. There are 12 residues in the CDR3. Germline V lookup: CDR1 WNHNN, CDR2 SYGVQD (reference sequence). With 0 bases removed from V and 7 bases from J, the gap between germline ends came to 5 bases. CDR3 protein: CASSESGNTQYF. The CDR3 DNA is TGCGCCAGCAGTGAGTCAGGGAATACGCAGTATTTT.

This clonotype was counted at least ten times. The chain combines TRBV20-1 with TRBJ2-3, with 8 positions matching TRBD2. Germline CDR1 reads DFQATT; CDR2 reads SNEGSKA (reference sequence). With 0 bases clipped from V and 2 bases from J, the junction kept 7 bases outside the gene matches. This CDR3 contains 16 residues. DNA of the CDR3: TGCAGTGCTAGAGATCCCGGGGGGGGCGACACAGATACGCAGTATTTT. It encodes CSARDPGGGDTDTQYF.

This clonotype was counted ten times or more. The gene calls are TRBV11-3 and TRBJ2-3; D unclear. CDR3 length: 13 residues. CDR1 and CDR2 from the germline V gene are SGHNT and YENEEA. Trimming cost V 4 bases and J 1 base, with 6 bases left between them. The CDR3 DNA follows: TGTGCCAGCAGCTCCGGTGGCACAGATACGCAGTATTTT. Amino acid sequence: CASSSGGTDTQYF.

This clonotype was detected ten times or more. The V and J genes are TRBV9 and TRBJ1-1; TRBD1 matches 8 bases. Germline values: CDR1 SGDLS, CDR2 YYNGEE. The ends lost 0 bases at V and 4 bases at J; junction bases unmatched: 8. This CDR3 is built from 16 residues. This CDR3 reads CASSVGWVRGLTEAFF. The CDR3 DNA follows: TGTGCCAGCAGCGTAGGATGGGTCAGGGGGCTCACTGAAGCTTTCTTT.

This clonotype was counted many times. The V call is TRBV19, the J call TRBJ2-3; D is perhaps TRBD1 (6 bases). Germline V gives CDR1 LNHDA, CDR2 SQIVND (reference sequence). CDR3 length equals 14 residues. V was trimmed by 5 bases and J by 2 bases, leaving 11 bases between them. The chain's CDR3 is CASSSRGFTDTQYF. CDR3 in DNA: TGTGCCAGTAGTTCCAGGGGCTTCACAGATACGCAGTATTTT.